This T cell receptor beta chain was obtained from a study of STAT5B mutations in CD4+ large granular lymphocyte leukemia. Study-level results: Patient CD4-sorted repertoires stayed more clonal than healthy ones after leukemic-clone removal. No patients shared main leukemic clonotypes, though about 26% appeared at low frequency elsewhere.

Per germline, CDR1 MNHEY and CDR2 SMNVEV (reference sequence). The CDR3 is made up of 12 amino acids. Details on this clone: Its antigen remains unknown.

TCRdb's copy holds only in-frame clones and misses some; the assay was immunoSEQ multiplex PCR. This table has roughly 26,000 clones, approximately 81% appearing once. The material sequenced was CD4+ T cells from blood buffy coats. The sequence derives from a human donor in good health. The V gene is TRBV27, the J gene TRBJ2-5; maybe TRBD2 (6 bases). Gene TRBJ2-7 matches the end of the DNA better, so the J call may be wrong. The CDR3 DNA reads TGTGCCAGCAGCAGCTGGGAGGACGAGCAGTACTTC. This gives the protein CASSSWEDEQYF.